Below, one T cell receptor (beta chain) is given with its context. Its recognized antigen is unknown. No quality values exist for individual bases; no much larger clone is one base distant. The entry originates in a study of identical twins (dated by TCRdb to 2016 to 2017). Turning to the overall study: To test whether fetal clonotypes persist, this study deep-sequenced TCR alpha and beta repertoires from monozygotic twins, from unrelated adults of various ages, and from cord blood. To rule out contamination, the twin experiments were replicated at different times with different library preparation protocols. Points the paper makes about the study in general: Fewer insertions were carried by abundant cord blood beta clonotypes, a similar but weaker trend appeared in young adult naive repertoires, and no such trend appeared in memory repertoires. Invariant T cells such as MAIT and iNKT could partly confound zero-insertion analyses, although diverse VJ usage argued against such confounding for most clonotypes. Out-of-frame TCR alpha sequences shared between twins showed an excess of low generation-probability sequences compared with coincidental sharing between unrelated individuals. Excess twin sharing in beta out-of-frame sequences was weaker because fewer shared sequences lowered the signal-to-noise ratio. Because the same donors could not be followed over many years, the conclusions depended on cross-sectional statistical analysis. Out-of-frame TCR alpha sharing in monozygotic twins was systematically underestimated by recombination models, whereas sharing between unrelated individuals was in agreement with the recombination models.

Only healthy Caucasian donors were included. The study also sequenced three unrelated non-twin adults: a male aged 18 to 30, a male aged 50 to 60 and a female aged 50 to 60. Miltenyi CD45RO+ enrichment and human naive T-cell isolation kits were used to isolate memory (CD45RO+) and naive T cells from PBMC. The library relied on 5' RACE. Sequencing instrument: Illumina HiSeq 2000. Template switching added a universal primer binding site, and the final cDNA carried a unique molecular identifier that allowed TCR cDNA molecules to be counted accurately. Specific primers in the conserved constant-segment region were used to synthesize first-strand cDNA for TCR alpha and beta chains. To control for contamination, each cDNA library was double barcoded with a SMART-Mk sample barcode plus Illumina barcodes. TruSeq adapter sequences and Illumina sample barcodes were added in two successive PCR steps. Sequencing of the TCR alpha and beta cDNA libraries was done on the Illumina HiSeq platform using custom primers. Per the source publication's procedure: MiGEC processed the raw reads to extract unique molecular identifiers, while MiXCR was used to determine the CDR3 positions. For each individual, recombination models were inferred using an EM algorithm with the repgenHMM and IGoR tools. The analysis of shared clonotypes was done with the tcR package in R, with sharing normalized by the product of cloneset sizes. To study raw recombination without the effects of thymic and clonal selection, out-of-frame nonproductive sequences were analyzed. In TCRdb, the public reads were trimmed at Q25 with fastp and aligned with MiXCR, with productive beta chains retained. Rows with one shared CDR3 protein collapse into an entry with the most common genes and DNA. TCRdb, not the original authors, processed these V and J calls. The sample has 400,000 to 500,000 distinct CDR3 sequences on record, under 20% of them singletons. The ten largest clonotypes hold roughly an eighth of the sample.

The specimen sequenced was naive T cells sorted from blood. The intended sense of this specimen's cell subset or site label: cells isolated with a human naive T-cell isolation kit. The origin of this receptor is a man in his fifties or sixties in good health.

This receptor carries the CDR3 CASSAASGTIAKNIQYF. DNA sequence: TGTGCCAGCAGCGCAGCTAGCGGGACCATAGCCAAAAACATTCAGTACTTC. The receptor chain draws on TRBV7-2 and TRBJ2-4; 9 of the junction bases match TRBD2. The CDR3 goes from the cysteine to the phenylalanine over 17 residues. The kept DNA is CDR3 alone, 51 bases in frame from the first base. From a lookup of the germline V gene, CDR1 and CDR2 are SGHTA and FQGNSA. Compared with germline, V lacks 5 bases and J lacks 0 bases; bases without a gene match: 8.